These 18 T cell receptor beta chains share one sample of origin, sequenced in a study of PD-1 blockade in classical Hodgkin lymphoma. The time point here: cycle 4 day 1 (C4D1), after 6 weeks of nivolumab. Every patient experienced relapse after autologous stem cell transplantation, and brentuximab vedotin exposure varied. Sequenced by immunoSEQ multiplex PCR; TCRdb stores in-frame clones only, minus some. This table holds approximately 96,000 clones, 85% to 95% found once. The specimen was peripheral blood mononuclear cells (PBMCs), collected before the fourth cycle of nivolumab. The origin of the receptors is a human donor with classical Hodgkin lymphoma.

The chain links TRBV7-8 to TRBJ2-5, with D possibly TRBD1 on 5 matching bases. V lost 6 bases to trimming and J lost 5 bases, with 13 bases between them. Germline V gene lookup returns CDR1 SGHVS and CDR2 FQNEAQ. This CDR3 is built from 13 residues. CDR3 sequence: CASRKRGTETQYF. CDR3 DNA: TGTGCCAGCAGGAAAAGGGGTACTGAGACCCAGTACTTC.

As concerns this clone: The identical CDR3 is also encoded by other nucleotide sequences in the sample. The V and J genes are TRBV19 and TRBJ2-3; D is possibly TRBD1 (5 bases). The CDR3 loop spans 13 amino acids. With 2 bases removed from V and 4 bases from J, the gap between germline ends came to 7 bases. CDR1 is LNHDA, CDR2 SQIVND, per germline (reference sequence). This CDR3 reads CASSIRRADTQYF. The CDR3 nucleotides are TGTGCCAGTAGTATACGCAGGGCAGATACGCAGTATTTT.

This chain's CDR3 is CASTLTGTSRTGELFF. The CDR3 DNA is TGTGCCAGTACCCTGACCGGGACTAGTCGCACCGGGGAGCTGTTTTTT. The genes are TRBV19 and TRBJ2-2; 8 bases match TRBD2. The trim removed 7 bases at V and 4 bases at J, leaving 11 bases unmatched. The CDR3 runs to 16 residues. From germline, CDR1 is LNHDA and CDR2 SQIVND (reference sequence).

This sequence joins TRBV10-2 and TRBJ1-2, with 9 bases aligning to TRBD1. There are 16 residues in the CDR3. From germline, CDR1 is WSHSY and CDR2 SAAADI. V was clipped by 0 bases and J by 11 bases; unmatched bases: 13. In DNA, the CDR3 is TGCGCCAGCAGTGAGTCCGAACACAGGGGGCGAAGGCGTTACACCTTC. Translating gives CASSESEHRGRRRYTF.

The CDR3 protein is CAWSRSQLAGGITGELFF. CDR3 sequence (DNA): TGTGCCTGGAGTCGGTCACAGCTAGCGGGAGGGATCACCGGGGAGCTGTTTTTT. The chain combines TRBV30 with TRBJ2-2, with 12 nucleotides matching TRBD2. Germline loops: CDR1 GTSNPN, CDR2 SVGIG (reference sequence). Trimming cost V 2 bases and J 4 bases; bases outside gene matches: 11. CDR3 size: 18 residues.

The rearrangement joins TRBV7-8 to TRBJ2-7, with TRBD2 identical over 9 bases. The CDR3 length is 15 residues. The trim removed 5 bases at V and 2 bases at J, leaving 7 bases unmatched. Germline V gene data show CDR1 as SGHVS and CDR2 as FQNEAQ. CDR3 coding DNA: TGTGCCAGCAGCCCCGAGCGGGAGGCTACCTACGAGCAGTACTTC. The encoded protein is CASSPEREATYEQYF.

The table lists this clone with a count of one. V gene TRBV7-9 combines with J gene TRBJ2-1, with 7 bases fitting TRBD2. The CDR3 is 17 residues long. Unmatched junction bases numbered 10, after V lost 0 bases and J lost 5 bases. Germline loops: CDR1 SEHNR, CDR2 FQNEAQ (reference sequence). CDR3 sequence: CASSLARERAGDNEQFF. The CDR3 DNA reads as TGTGCCAGCAGCTTAGCCCGCGAGAGGGCGGGGGACAATGAGCAGTTCTTC.

The chain combines TRBV19 with TRBJ2-7; TRBD2 matches at 7 bases. Losses at the gene ends were 7 bases for V and 5 bases for J; bases not matched to a gene: 8. CDR3 size: 13 residues. Germline V gene sequence: CDR1 LNHDA, CDR2 SQIVND (reference sequence). CDR3 protein: CASTLGRGNEQYF. Written as DNA, the CDR3 is TGTGCCAGTACCTTAGGGAGGGGCAACGAGCAGTACTTC. Looking up the rest from reference TRBV19 and TRBJ2-7 gives the full variable domain: DGGITQSPKYLFRKEGQNVTLSCEQNLNHDAMYWYRQDPGQGLRLIYYSQIVNDFQKGDIAEGYSVSREKKESFPLTVTSAQKNPTAFYLCASTLGRGNEQYFGPGTRLTVT.

The chain uses TRBV6-1 and TRBJ2-1; the match to TRBD2 covers 10 bases. Germline V gene lookup returns CDR1 MNHNS and CDR2 SASEGT. The CDR3 is 15 residues long. V was pared by 6 bases and J by 2 bases, with 4 bases of the junction left unmatched. For the CDR3, the DNA is TGTGCCAGCAGGGGAGCGGGAGGGCCCTACAATGAGCAGTTCTTC. It yields the protein CASRGAGGPYNEQFF.

The chain couples TRBV28 to TRBJ1-5; no definite D call. CDR1 MDHEN and CDR2 SYDVKM come from the germline V gene. The CDR3 covers 15 residues. The germline V and J ends were trimmed by 5 bases and 6 bases, with 17 bases remaining between them. The CDR3 DNA is TGTGCCAGCAGTCGACGGCGGGAAGGGAGTCAGCCCCAGCATTTT. Translating gives CASSRRREGSQPQHF.

The chain employs TRBV27 and TRBJ2-7; TRBD1 aligns across 10 bases. CDR1 is MNHEY and CDR2 is SMNVEV in the germline V gene (reference sequence). This CDR3 contains 16 residues. Trimming cost V 3 bases and J 2 bases; bases outside gene matches: 7. CDR3 bases: TGTGCCAGCAGTTTGTCCGTCGGGACAGGGGCCTACGAGCAGTACTTC. Amino acids: CASSLSVGTGAYEQYF.

The V call is TRBV28, the J call TRBJ1-1; unclear D gene. The CDR3 totals 16 residues. V lost 4 bases and J lost 1, with 16 bases in between. CDR1 and CDR2 from the germline V gene are MDHEN and SYDVKM. CDR3 amino acids: CASSSRPGEQNTEAFF. For the CDR3, the DNA is TGTGCCAGCAGTTCCCGCCCCGGGGAGCAGAACACTGAAGCTTTCTTT.

This chain uses TRBV18 with TRBJ2-6, with TRBD1 matching over 12 bases. Unmatched junction bases numbered 6, after V lost 3 bases and J lost 3 bases. The germline gives CDR1 KGHSH, CDR2 LQKENI. This CDR3 comprises 18 residues. CDR3 amino acids: CASSPRDRGPFGANVLTF. CDR3 DNA: TGTGCCAGCTCACCCCGGGACAGGGGGCCATTTGGGGCCAACGTCCTGACTTTC.

The CDR3 here is CASSPWTGLAGELFF. The CDR3 DNA reads TGTGCCAGCAGCCCATGGACAGGGTTAGCCGGGGAGCTGTTTTTT. The chain is built from TRBV14 and TRBJ2-2; 8 positions agree with TRBD1. The CDR3 contains 15 residues. Germline V gives CDR1 SGHDN, CDR2 FVKESK. With V trimmed by 4 bases and J by 6 bases, 7 bases remained unmatched.

V gene TRBV12-5 combines with J gene TRBJ2-4; TRBD2 agrees at 8 bases. This CDR3 region has 16 residues. V lost 2 bases to trimming and J lost 6 bases; unmatched junction nucleotides: 9. Germline CDR1 reads LGHNT; CDR2 reads FRNRAP. This CDR3 is CASGLTGAGVGNIQYF. Written as DNA, the CDR3 is TGTGCTAGTGGTTTGACGGGAGCGGGAGTTGGAAACATTCAGTACTTC.

This clone was seen once. The gene calls are TRBV15 and TRBJ1-5; D is perhaps TRBD1 (6 bases). In germline, CDR1 is LNHNV, CDR2 YYDKDF (reference sequence). CDR3 length equals 19 residues. Trimming pared 0 bases from V and 7 bases from J, leaving 25 bases between. In DNA, the CDR3 is TGTGCCACCAGCAGAGAAGAGCCTTTTACCAATACAGGGACGCAGCCCCAGCATTTT. Protein product: CATSREEPFTNTGTQPQHF.

This chain joins TRBV9 and TRBJ1-2; the match to TRBD1 covers 8 bases. V lost 4 bases to trimming and J lost 4 bases; unmatched junction nucleotides: 15. The CDR3 has 17 amino acids. Per the germline V gene, CDR1 is SGDLS and CDR2 is YYNGEE. CDR3 bases: TGTGCCAGCAGCTTAAGCCTAGGACAGGGAGGAACCTATGGCTACACCTTC. This encodes CASSLSLGQGGTYGYTF.

The V gene is TRBV5-4, the J gene TRBJ2-5; D remains unclear. V was trimmed by 0 bases and J by 2 bases, leaving 11 bases between them. The germline V gene encodes CDR1 SGHNT and CDR2 YYREEE (reference sequence). The CDR3 has 15 amino acids. This chain's CDR3 is CASSLAPGIQETQYF. Here the CDR3 DNA reads TGTGCCAGCAGCTTGGCACCGGGTATTCAAGAGACCCAGTACTTC.